This TCR beta chain was captured by sequencing in a study of blood T cell repertoires in COVID-19 (dated by TCRdb to 2020 to 2021). About the investigation overall: Samples from collaborators originated in the United States, Italy and Spain and spanned both the acute and convalescent phases of COVID-19. Where available, HLA class I and class II types were obtained from metadata supplied by the sample provider rather than from assay-based typing. Samples came from the ongoing ImmuneRACE study (first 160 participants) plus 1,254 subjects from 6 global collaborators. The prospective study material was composed of cDNA or gDNA derived from T cells, B-cell-depleted T cells, or PBMCs. The repertoires were made available in a free public database intended to serve as a resource for research on the immune response to SARS-CoV-2. Subjects who had been exposed to COVID-19, were actively infected with it, or had recovered from it provided the deeply sampled blood TCRbeta repertoires that made up the dataset. The sample metadata nearly always contained a de-identified subject ID, COVID-19 status, age in years and sex. Results and caveats for the whole study, not just this receptor: The quantity of clinical and demographic metadata differed by source and by participant and was supplied without curation.

This clone occurred once. Its antigen specificity is not known. Base quality data are lacking; no much larger clone is found one base away. The immunoSEQ Assay, a bias-controlled multiplex PCR, was used to amplify TCRbeta CDR3 regions from genomic DNA. In the paper's pipeline: Nucleated cell counts per sample were estimated from amplification of reference gene primers within the assay. To quantify the absolute abundance of each unique TCRbeta CDR3 rearrangement, sequence reads were collapsed and filtered. For each sample, productive Simpson clonality was calculated as the square root of Simpson's diversity index over productive rearrangements. The table was pulled from immuneACCESS by TCRdb, which kept in-frame rearrangements only. Such tables lose some clones; where checked, under half of the loss comes from unresolved V genes, and the rest has no known cause. That table gives V, J and clone size, and the DNA gave D and trimming. The sample has some 210,000 clones on record, roughly 90% of them singletons. 0.82% of the sample rests with the top ten.

In Seattle, one collaborating source enrolled patients while the infection was active and tracked those patients longitudinally over the course of disease. Each collaborating institution followed its own protocols to collect whole blood in K2EDTA tubes. For TCRbeta analysis, collaborators shipped samples in one of three forms: frozen whole blood, isolated PBMCs, or DNA extracted from either of those sample types. The CDR3 numbers 19 residues from cysteine through phenylalanine. Only the CDR3 DNA stays, 57 bases, in frame from base 1. The germline V gene (reference sequence) supplies CDR1 SEHNR and CDR2 FQNEAQ. Trimmed from V: 2 bases; trimmed from J: 0 bases; junction bases lacking a gene match: 11.

The chain is assembled from TRBV7-9 and TRBJ2-1; 9 middle bases align to TRBD2. The TCR comes from a man in his sixties with COVID-19, enrolled during active disease. Sequenced material: peripheral blood. This receptor carries the CDR3 CASSLFSSGGRSSYNEQFF. The bases read TGTGCCAGCAGCTTATTCTCCAGCGGGGGGCGGAGCTCCTACAATGAGCAGTTCTTC. With all but the CDR3 taken from the reference TRBV7-9 and TRBJ2-1 genes, the full variable domain is: DTGVSQNPRHKITKRGQNVTFRCDPISEHNRLYWYRQTLGQGPEFLTYFQNEAQLEKSRLLSDRFSAERPKGSFSTLEIQRTEQGDSAMYLCASSLFSSGGRSSYNEQFFGPGTRLTVL.